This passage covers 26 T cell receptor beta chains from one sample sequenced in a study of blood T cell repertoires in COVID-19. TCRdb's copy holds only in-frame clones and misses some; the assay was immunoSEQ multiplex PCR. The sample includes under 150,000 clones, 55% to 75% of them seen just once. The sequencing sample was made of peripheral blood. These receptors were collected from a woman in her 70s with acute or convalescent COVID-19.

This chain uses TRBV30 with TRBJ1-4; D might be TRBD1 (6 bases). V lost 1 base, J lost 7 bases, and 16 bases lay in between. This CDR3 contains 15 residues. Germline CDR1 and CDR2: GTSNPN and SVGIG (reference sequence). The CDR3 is CAWSAIGGRGEKLFF. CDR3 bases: TGTGCCTGGAGTGCCATAGGGGGTCGTGGTGAAAAACTGTTTTTT.

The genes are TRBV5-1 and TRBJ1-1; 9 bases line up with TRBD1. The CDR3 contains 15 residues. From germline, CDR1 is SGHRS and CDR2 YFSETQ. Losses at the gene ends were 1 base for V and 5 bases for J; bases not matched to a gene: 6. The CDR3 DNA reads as TGCGCCAGCAGCTTGCGGGGACAGGGAGTAACTGAAGCTTTCTTT. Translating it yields CASSLRGQGVTEAFF.

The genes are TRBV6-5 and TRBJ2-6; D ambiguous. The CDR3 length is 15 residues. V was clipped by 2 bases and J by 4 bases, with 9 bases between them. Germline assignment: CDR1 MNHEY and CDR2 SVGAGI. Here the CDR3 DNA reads TGTGCCAGCAGTTACACTAATACGGGGGCCAACGTCCTGACTTTC. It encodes CASSYTNTGANVLTF.

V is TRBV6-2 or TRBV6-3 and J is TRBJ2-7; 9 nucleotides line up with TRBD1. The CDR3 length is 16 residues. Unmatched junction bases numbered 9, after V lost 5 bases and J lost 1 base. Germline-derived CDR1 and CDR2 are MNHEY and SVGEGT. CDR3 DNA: TGTGCCAGCAGTGACCTCCCGGGACAGGGTTCCTACGAGCAGTACTTC. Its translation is CASSDLPGQGSYEQYF.

Here the CDR3 reads CASSQTQGSNYEQYF. CDR3 sequence (DNA): TGCGCCAGCAGCCAGACACAGGGGTCAAACTACGAGCAGTACTTC. The chain joins TRBV4-1 to TRBJ2-7; 7 positions agree with TRBD1. Germline CDR1 MGHRA, CDR2 YSYEKL. The CDR3 totals 15 residues. The trim removed 3 bases at V and 3 bases at J, leaving 8 bases unmatched.

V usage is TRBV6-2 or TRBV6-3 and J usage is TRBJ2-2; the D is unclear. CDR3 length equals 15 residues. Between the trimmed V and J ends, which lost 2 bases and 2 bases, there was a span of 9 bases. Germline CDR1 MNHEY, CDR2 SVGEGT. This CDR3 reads CASSYRLLNTGELFF. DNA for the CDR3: TGTGCCAGCAGTTACCGACTGTTAAACACCGGGGAGCTGTTTTTT.

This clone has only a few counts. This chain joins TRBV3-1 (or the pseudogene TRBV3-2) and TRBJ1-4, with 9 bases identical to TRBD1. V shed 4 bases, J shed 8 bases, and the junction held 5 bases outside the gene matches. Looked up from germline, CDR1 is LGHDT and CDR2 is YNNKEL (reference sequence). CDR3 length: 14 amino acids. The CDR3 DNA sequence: TGTGCCAGCAGCCCACAGACAGGGGGGGAAAAACTGTTTTTT. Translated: CASSPQTGGEKLFF.

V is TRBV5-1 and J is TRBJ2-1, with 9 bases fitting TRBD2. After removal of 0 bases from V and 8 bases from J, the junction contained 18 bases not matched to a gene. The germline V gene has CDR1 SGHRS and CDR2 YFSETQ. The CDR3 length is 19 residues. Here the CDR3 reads CASSLARRREGRFGDEQFF. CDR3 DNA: TGCGCCAGCAGCTTGGCCCGACGGCGGGAGGGCCGTTTCGGCGATGAGCAGTTCTTC.

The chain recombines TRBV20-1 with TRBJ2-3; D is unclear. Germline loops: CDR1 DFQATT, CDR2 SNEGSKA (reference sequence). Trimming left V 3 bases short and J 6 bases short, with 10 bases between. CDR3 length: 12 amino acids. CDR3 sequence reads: CSASSGPDTQYF. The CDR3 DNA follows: TGCAGTGCTAGTTCAGGCCCCGATACGCAGTATTTT.

The CDR3 here is CATSGGGRSYEQFF. The DNA of the CDR3 is TGTGCCACCAGCGGCGGCGGGAGGTCATATGAGCAGTTCTTC. The rearrangement links TRBV15 to TRBJ2-1; 8 bases are a match to TRBD2. The CDR3 totals 14 residues. Germline CDR1 and CDR2: LNHNV and YYDKDF (reference sequence). V dropped 5 bases and J dropped 8; count of bases not matched to a gene: 8.

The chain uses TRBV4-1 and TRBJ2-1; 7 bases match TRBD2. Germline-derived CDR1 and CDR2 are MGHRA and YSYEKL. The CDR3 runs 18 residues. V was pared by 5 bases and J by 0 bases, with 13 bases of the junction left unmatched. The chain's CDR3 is CASSSTPTSVSSYNEQFF. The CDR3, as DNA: TGCGCCAGCAGCTCGACCCCAACTAGCGTCAGCTCCTACAATGAGCAGTTCTTC.

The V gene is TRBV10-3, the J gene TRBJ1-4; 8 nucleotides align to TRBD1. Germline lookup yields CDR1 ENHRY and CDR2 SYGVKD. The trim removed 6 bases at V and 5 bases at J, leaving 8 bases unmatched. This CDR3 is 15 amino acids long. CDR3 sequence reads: CAISATGGTNEKLFF. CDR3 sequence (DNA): TGTGCCATCAGCGCTACAGGGGGGACGAATGAAAAACTGTTTTTT.

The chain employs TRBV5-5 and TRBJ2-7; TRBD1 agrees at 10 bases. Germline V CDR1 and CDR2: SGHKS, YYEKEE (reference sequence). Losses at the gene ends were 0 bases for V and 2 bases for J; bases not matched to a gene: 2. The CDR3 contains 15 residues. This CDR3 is CASSLGQGAAYEQYF. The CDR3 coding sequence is TGTGCCAGCAGCTTGGGACAGGGGGCTGCCTACGAGCAGTACTTC.

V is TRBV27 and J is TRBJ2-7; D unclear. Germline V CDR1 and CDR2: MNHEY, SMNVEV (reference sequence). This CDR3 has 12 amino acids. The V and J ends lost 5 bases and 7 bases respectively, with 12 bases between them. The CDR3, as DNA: TGTGCCAGCAGTCCGCCGACCGGGGAGCAGTACTTC. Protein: CASSPPTGEQYF.

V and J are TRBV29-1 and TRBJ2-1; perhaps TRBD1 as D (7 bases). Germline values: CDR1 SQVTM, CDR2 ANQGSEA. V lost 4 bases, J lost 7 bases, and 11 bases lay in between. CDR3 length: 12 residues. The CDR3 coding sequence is TGCAGCGTTGCAGGGGGGATAAATGAGCAGTTCTTC. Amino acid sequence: CSVAGGINEQFF.

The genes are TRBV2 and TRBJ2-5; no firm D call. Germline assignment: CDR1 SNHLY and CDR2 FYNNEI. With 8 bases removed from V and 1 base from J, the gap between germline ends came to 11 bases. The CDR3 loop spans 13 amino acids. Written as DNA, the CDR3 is TGTGCCAGCGGTGTTAGCAGCCAAGAGACCCAGTACTTC. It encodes CASGVSSQETQYF. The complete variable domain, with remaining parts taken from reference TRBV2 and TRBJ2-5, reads EPEVTQTPSHQVTQMGQEVILRCVPISNHLYFYWYRQILGQKVEFLVSFYNNEISEKSEIFDDQFSVERPDGSNFTLKIRSTKLEDSAMYFCASGVSSQETQYFGPGTRLLVL.

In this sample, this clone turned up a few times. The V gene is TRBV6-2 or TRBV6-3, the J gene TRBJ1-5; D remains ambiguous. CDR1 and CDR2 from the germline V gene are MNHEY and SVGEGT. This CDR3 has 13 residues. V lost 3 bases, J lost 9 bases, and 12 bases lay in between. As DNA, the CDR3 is TGTGCCAGCAGTTATAATCCGGTCCGGCCCCAGCATTTT. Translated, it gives CASSYNPVRPQHF.

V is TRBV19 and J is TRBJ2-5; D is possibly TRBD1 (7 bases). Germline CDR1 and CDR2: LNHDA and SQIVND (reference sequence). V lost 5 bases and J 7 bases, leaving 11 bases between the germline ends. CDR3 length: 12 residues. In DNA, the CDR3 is TGTGCCAGTAGTGTCCAGGGGGGGACCCAGTACTTC. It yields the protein CASSVQGGTQYF.

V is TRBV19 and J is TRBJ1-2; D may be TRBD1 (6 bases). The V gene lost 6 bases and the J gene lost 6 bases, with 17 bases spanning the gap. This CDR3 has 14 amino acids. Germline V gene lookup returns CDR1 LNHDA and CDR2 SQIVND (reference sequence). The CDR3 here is CASRPYGQGHGYTF. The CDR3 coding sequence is TGTGCCAGTAGGCCCTACGGCCAGGGGCATGGCTACACCTTC.

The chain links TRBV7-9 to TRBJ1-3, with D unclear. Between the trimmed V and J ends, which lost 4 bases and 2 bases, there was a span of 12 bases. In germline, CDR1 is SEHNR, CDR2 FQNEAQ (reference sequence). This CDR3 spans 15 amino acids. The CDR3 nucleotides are TGTGCCAGCAGCTCAGGAGGGTCTACTGGAAACACCATATATTTT. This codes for CASSSGGSTGNTIYF. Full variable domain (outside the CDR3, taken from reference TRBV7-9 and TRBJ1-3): DTGVSQNPRHKITKRGQNVTFRCDPISEHNRLYWYRQTLGQGPEFLTYFQNEAQLEKSRLLSDRFSAERPKGSFSTLEIQRTEQGDSAMYLCASSSGGSTGNTIYFGEGSWLTVV.

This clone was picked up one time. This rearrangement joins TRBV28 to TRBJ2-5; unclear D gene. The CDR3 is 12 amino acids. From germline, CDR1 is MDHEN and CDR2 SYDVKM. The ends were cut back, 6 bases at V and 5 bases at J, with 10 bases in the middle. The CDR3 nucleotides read TGTGCCAGCAGCGATCTATGGGAGACCCAGTACTTC. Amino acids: CASSDLWETQYF.

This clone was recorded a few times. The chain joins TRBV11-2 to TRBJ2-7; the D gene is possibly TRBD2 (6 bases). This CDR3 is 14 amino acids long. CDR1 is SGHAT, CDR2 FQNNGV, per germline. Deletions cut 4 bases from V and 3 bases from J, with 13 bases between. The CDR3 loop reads CASSSPGEYYEQYF. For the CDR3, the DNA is TGTGCCAGCAGCTCCCCGGGAGAGTACTACGAGCAGTACTTC.

In DNA, the CDR3 is TGTGCCAGCAGTTTCCAGGGGGCGAACACTGAAGCTTTCTTT. Protein: CASSFQGANTEAFF. The chain links TRBV6-6 to TRBJ1-1; 8 bases line up with TRBD1. V dropped 4 bases and J dropped 1; count of bases not matched to a gene: 2. The V gene's germline CDR1 is MNHNY and CDR2 SVGAGI (reference sequence). This CDR3 contains 14 residues.

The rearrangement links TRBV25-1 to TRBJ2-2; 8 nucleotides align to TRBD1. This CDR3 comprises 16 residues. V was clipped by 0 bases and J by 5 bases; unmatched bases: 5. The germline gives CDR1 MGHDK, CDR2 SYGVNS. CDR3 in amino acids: CASSEYGQGRTGELFF. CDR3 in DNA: TGTGCCAGCAGTGAATACGGACAGGGAAGGACCGGGGAGCTGTTTTTT.

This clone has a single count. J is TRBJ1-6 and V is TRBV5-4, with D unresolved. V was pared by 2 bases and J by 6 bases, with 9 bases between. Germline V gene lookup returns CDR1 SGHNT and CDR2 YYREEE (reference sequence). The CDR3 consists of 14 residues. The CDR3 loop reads CASSFAGFNSPLHF. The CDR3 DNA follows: TGTGCCAGCAGCTTTGCAGGTTTTAATTCACCCCTCCACTTT.

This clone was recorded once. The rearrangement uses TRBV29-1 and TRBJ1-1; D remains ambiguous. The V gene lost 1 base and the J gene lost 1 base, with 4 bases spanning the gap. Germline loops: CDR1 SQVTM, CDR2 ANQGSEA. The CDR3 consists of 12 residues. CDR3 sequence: CSVEAWNTEAFF. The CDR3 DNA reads TGCAGCGTTGAAGCCTGGAACACTGAAGCTTTCTTT. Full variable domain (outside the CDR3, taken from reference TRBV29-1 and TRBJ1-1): SAVISQKPSRDICQRGTSLTIQCQVDSQVTMMFWYRQQPGQSLTLIATANQGSEATYESGFVIDKFPISRPNLTFSTLTVSNMSPEDSSIYLCSVEAWNTEAFFGQGTRLTVV.